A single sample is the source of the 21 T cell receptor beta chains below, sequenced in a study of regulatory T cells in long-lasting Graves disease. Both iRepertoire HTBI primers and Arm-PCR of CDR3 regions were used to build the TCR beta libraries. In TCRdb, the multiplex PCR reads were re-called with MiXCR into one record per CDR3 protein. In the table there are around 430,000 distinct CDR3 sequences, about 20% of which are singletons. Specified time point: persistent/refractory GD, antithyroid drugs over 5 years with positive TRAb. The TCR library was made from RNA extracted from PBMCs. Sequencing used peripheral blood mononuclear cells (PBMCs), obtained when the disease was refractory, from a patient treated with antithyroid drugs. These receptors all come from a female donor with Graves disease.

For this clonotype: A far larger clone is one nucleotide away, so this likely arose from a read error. The CDR3 region has the DNA TGTGCCAGCAGTTCGGGCAGGGCCTACGGGCAGTACTTC. Encoded protein: CASSSGRAYGQYF. The rearrangement uses TRBV12-3 or TRBV12-4 and TRBJ2-7; possible D gene TRBD1, 5 bases. The CDR3 is 13 residues long.

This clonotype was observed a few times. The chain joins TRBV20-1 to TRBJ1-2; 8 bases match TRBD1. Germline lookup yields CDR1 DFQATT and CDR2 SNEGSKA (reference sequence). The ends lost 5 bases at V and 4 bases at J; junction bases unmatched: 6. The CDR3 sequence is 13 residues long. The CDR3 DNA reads TGCAGTGCTCCGGACAGGGCTGGCTATGGCTACACCTTC. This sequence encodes CSAPDRAGYGYTF.

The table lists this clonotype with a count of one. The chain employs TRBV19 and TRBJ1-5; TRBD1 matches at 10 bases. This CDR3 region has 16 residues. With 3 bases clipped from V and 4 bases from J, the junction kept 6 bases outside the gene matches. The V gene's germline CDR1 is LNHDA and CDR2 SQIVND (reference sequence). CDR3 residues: CASSMGQGRFNQPQHF. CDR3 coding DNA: TGTGCCAGTAGTATGGGACAGGGGCGCTTTAATCAGCCCCAGCATTTT. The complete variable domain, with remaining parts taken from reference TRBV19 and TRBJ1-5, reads DGGITQSPKYLFRKEGQNVTLSCEQNLNHDAMYWYRQDPGQGLRLIYYSQIVNDFQKGDIAEGYSVSREKKESFPLTVTSAQKNPTAFYLCASSMGQGRFNQPQHFGDGTRLSIL.

CDR3 bases: TGTGCCAGCAGCTCGGACAGTAATAGCAATCAGCCCCAGCATTTT. Encoded protein: CASSSDSNSNQPQHF. V gene TRBV5-8 combines with J gene TRBJ1-5, with D maybe TRBD1 (6 bases). The CDR3 is made up of 15 amino acids. Germline V gene sequence: CDR1 SGHTS, CDR2 YDEGEE. V dropped 3 bases and J dropped 0 bases, with 10 bases sitting between them.

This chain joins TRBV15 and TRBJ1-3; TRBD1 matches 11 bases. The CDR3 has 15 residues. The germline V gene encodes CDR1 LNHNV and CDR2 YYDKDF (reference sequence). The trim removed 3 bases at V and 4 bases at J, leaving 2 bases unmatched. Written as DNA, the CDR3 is TGTGCCACCAGCAGGGACAGGGGGCACGGAAACACCATATATTTT. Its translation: CATSRDRGHGNTIYF.

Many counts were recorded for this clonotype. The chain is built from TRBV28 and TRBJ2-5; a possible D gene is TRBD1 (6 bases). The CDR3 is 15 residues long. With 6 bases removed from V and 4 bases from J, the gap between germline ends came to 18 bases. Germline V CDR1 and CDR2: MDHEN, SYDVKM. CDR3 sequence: CASSQTGPRLETQYF. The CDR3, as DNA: TGTGCCAGCAGCCAGACAGGCCCCCGATTAGAGACCCAGTACTTC.

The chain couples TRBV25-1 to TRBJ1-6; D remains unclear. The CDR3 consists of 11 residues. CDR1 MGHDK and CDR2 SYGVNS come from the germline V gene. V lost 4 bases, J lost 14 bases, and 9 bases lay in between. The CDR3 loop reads CASSVGWALHF. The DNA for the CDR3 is TGTGCCAGCAGTGTAGGGTGGGCCCTCCACTTT.

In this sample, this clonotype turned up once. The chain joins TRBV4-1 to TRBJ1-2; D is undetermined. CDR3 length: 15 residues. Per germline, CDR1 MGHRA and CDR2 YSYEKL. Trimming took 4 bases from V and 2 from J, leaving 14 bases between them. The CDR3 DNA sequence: TGCGCCAGCAGCCCGACCGGTCTGACGAACTATGGCTACACCTTC. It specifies CASSPTGLTNYGYTF.

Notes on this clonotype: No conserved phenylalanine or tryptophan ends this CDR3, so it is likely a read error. CDR3 coding DNA: TGTGCCAGCAGCCCCGGGCCTGTTGGGGGGAAACTGTTTTAT. Translation gives CASSPGPVGGKLFY. V and J are TRBV7-2 and TRBJ1-4; weak D call: TRBD1 (5 bases). This CDR3 region has 14 residues. CDR1 and CDR2 from the germline V gene are SGHTA and FQGNSA. Trimming shortened V by 5 bases and J by 11 bases, and 18 bases separated the two germline ends.

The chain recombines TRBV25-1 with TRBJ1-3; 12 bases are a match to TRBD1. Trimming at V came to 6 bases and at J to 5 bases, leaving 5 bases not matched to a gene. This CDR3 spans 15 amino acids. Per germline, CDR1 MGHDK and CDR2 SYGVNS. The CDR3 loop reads CASRGTGGHRNTIYF. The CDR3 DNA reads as TGTGCCAGCAGAGGGACAGGGGGCCACAGAAACACCATATATTTT.

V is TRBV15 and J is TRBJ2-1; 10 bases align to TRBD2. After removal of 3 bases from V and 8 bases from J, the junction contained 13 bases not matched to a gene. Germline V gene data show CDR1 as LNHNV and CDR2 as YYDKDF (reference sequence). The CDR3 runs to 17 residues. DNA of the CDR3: TGTGCCACCAGCAGTTCCTCCAGCGGGAGGGCCAGAGATGAGCAGTTCTTC. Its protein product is CATSSSSSGRARDEQFF.

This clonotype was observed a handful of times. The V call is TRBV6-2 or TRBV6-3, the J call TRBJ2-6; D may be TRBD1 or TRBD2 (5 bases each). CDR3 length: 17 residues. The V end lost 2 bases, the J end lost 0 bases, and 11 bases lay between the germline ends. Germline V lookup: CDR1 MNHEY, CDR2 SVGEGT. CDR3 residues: CASSYGGTFSGANVLTF. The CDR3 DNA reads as TGTGCCAGCAGTTACGGTGGGACCTTCTCTGGGGCCAACGTCCTGACTTTC.

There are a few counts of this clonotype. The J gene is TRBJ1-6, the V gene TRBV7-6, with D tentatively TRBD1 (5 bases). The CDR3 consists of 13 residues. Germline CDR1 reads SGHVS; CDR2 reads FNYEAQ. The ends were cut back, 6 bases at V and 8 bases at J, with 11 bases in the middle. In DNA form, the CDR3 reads TGTGCCAGCAGTGGGGGGGAGGATTCACCCCTCCACTTT. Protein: CASSGGEDSPLHF.

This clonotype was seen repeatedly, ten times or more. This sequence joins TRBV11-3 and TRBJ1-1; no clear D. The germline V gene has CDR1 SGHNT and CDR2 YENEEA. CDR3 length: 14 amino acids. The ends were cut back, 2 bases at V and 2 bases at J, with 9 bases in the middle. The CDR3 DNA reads TGTGCCAGCAGCTTAAAGGGATCTAACACTGAAGCTTTCTTT. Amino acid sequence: CASSLKGSNTEAFF.

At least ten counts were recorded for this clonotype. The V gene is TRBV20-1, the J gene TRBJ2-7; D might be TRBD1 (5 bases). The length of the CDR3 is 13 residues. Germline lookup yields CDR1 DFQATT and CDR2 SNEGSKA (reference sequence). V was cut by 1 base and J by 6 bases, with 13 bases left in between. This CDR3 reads CSARGQGEGEQYF. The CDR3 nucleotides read TGCAGTGCTAGAGGTCAGGGTGAAGGCGAGCAGTACTTC.

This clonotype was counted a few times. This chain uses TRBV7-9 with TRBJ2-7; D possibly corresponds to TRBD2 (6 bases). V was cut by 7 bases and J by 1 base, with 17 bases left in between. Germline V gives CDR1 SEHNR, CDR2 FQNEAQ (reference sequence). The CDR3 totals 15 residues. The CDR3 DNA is TGTGCCAGCACTCAGGGTAGCGGTACTTCCTACGAGCAGTACTTC. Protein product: CASTQGSGTSYEQYF.

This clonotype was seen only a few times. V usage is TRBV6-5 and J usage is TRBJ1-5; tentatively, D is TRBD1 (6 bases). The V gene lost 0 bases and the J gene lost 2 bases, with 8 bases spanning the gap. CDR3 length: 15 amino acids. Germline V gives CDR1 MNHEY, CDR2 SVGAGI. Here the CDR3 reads CASSYSGAGNQPQHF. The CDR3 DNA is TGTGCCAGCAGTTACTCGGGGGCGGGCAATCAGCCCCAGCATTTT.

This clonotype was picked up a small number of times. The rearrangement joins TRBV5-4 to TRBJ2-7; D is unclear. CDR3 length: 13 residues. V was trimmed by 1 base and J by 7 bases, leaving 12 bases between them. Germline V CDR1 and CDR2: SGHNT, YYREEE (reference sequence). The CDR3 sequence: CASSLMGSKEQYF. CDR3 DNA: TGTGCCAGCAGCTTGATGGGGTCGAAAGAGCAGTACTTC.

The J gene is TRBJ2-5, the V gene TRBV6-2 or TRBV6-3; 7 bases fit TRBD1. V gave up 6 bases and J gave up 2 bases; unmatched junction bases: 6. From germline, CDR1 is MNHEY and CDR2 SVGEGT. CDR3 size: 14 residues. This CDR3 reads CASSRGTAQETQYF. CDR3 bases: TGTGCCAGCAGCCGAGGGACAGCTCAAGAGACCCAGTACTTC.

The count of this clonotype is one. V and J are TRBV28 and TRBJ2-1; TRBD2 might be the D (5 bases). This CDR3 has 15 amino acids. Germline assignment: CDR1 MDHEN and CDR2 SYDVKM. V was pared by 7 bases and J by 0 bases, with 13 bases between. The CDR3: CASTEGLASYNEQFF. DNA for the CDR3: TGTGCCAGCACAGAGGGCCTAGCCTCCTACAATGAGCAGTTCTTC.

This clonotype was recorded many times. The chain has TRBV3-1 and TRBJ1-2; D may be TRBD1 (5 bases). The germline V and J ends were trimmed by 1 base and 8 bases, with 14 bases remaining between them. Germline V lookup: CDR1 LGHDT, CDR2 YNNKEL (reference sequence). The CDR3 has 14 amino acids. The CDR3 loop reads CASSQGVAGLGYTF. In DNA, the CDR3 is TGTGCCAGCAGCCAAGGAGTCGCGGGGCTGGGCTACACCTTC.